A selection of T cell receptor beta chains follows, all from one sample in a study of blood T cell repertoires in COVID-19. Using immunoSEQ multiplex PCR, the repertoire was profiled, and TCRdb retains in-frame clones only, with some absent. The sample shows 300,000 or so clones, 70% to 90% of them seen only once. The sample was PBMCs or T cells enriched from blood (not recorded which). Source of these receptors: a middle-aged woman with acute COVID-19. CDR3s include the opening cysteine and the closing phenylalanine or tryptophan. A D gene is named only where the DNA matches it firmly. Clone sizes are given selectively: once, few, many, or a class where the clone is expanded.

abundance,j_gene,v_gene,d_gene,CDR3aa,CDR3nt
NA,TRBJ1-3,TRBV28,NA,CASIPSPGNTIYF,TGTGCCAGCATTCCCTCCCCGGGAAACACCATATATTTT
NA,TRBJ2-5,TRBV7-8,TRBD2,CASSRDYLQETQYF,TGTGCCAGCAGCCGGGACTATCTCCAAGAGACCCAGTACTTC
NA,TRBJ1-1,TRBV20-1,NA,CSARENTEAFF,TGCAGTGCCAGGGAAAACACTGAAGCTTTCTTT
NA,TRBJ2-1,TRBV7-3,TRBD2,CASSPKGSSGGPHNEQFF,TGTGCCAGCAGCCCCAAAGGGTCTAGCGGGGGGCCCCACAATGAGCAGTTCTTC
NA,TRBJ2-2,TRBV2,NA,CASSPTTPAVTGELFF,TGTGCCAGCAGTCCTACGACTCCAGCGGTTACCGGGGAGCTGTTTTTT
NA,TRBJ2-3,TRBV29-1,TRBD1,CSVLVAPGQERTDTQYF,TGCAGCGTTCTAGTTGCTCCGGGACAGGAGCGCACAGATACGCAGTATTTT
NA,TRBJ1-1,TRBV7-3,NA,CASSLGALGTEAFF,TGTGCCAGCAGCTTAGGGGCCCTAGGCACTGAAGCTTTCTTT
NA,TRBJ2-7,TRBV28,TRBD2,CASSPNLAGGRFYEQYF,TGTGCCAGCAGTCCCAACCTAGCGGGGGGGCGCTTCTACGAGCAGTACTTC
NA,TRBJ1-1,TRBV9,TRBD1,CASSGPGQGTYGTEAFF,TGTGCCAGCAGCGGGCCGGGACAGGGTACGTATGGCACTGAAGCTTTCTTT
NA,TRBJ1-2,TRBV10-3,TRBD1,CAITQGQGIGGYTF,TGTGCCATCACACAAGGACAGGGGATCGGTGGCTACACCTTC
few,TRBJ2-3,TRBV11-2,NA,CASSLYRVTTQYF,TGTGCCAGCAGCTTATACAGGGTCACTACGCAGTATTTT
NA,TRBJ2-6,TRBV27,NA,CASSLSGVSGANVLTF,TGTGCCAGCAGTTTATCCGGAGTTTCTGGGGCCAACGTCCTGACTTTC
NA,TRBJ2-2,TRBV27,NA,CASSFYGRDTGELFF,TGTGCCAGCAGTTTTTATGGCAGGGACACCGGGGAGCTGTTTTTT
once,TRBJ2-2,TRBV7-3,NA,CASSRSGTNTGELFF,TGTGCCAGCAGCCGTAGCGGTACGAACACCGGGGAGCTGTTTTTT
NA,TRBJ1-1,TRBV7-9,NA,CASSLDYRLTNTEAFF,TGTGCCAGCAGCTTAGACTACAGGTTAACGAACACTGAAGCTTTCTTT
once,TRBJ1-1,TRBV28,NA,CASSITSAEAFF,TGTGCCAGCAGTATCACATCAGCTGAAGCTTTCTTT
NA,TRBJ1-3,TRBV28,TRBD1,CASRTSGGVLSGNTIYF,TGTGCCAGCAGGACCTCAGGGGGCGTTTTATCTGGAAACACCATATATTTT
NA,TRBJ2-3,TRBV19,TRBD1,CASSIVGQGVGTDTQYF,TGTGCCAGTAGTATAGTGGGACAGGGGGTCGGCACAGATACGCAGTATTTT
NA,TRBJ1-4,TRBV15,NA,CATSRGLYEKLFF,TGTGCCACCAGCAGAGGACTGTACGAAAAACTGTTTTTT
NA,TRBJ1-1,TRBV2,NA,CASIDGYTEAFF,TGTGCCAGCATTGACGGGTACACTGAAGCTTTCTTT
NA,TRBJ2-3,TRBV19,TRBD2,CASSKERGPTDTQYF,TGTGCCAGTAGTAAGGAGCGGGGGCCCACAGATACGCAGTATTTT
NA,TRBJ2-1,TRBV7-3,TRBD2,CASSLSSSGRASEQFF,TGTGCCAGCAGCTTATCCTCTAGCGGGAGGGCCTCTGAGCAGTTCTTC
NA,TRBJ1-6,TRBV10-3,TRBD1,CAISGTDYNSPLHF,TGTGCCATCAGCGGGACAGACTATAATTCACCCCTCCACTTT
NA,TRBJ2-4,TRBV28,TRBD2,CASSLFGGSINIQYF,TGTGCCAGCAGTTTATTTGGCGGGAGTATAAACATTCAGTACTTC
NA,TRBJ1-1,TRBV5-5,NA,CASSPDRGTNTEAFF,TGTGCCAGCAGCCCTGATAGGGGGACGAACACTGAAGCTTTCTTT
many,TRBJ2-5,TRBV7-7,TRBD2,CASSSALAGTLLETQYF,TGTGCCAGCAGCTCGGCATTAGCGGGGACACTCCTAGAGACCCAGTACTTC
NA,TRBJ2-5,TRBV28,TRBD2,CASKTSGKWETQYF,TGTGCCAGTAAAACTAGCGGGAAGTGGGAGACCCAGTACTTC
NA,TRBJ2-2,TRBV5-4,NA,CASSLGGAPAANTGELFF,TGTGCCAGCAGCTTAGGGGGGGCCCCGGCCGCGAACACCGGGGAGCTGTTTTTT
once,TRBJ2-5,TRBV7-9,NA,CASSFPGQETQYF,TGTGCCAGCAGCTTCCCAGGGCAAGAGACCCAGTACTTC
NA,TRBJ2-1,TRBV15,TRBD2,CATSSGTSGVSYNEQFF,TGTGCCACCAGCAGCGGGACTAGCGGGGTCTCCTACAATGAGCAGTTCTTC
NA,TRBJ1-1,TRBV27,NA,CASSQSQGRNTEAFF,TGTGCCAGCAGTCAGTCGCAGGGTCGGAACACTGAAGCTTTCTTT
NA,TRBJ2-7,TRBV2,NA,CASSEEWRGVEQYF,TGTGCCAGCAGTGAAGAATGGCGGGGAGTAGAGCAGTACTTC
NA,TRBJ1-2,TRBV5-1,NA,CASSLEQASGYTF,TGCGCCAGCAGCTTGGAACAGGCTTCTGGCTACACCTTC
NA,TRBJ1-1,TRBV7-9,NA,CASSLVAGVNTEAFF,TGTGCCAGCAGCTTAGTTGCAGGGGTAAACACTGAAGCTTTCTTT
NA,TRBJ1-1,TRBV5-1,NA,CASSLAAGTEAFF,TGCGCCAGCAGCTTGGCCGCAGGCACTGAAGCTTTCTTT
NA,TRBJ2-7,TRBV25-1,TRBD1,CASIGGQGSQLYF,TGTGCCAGCATAGGGGGACAGGGGTCTCAATTATACTTC
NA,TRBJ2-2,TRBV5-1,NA,CASSLPGALNTGELFF,TGCGCCAGCAGCTTGCCGGGTGCCTTGAACACCGGGGAGCTGTTTTTT
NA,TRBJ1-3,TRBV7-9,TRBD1,CASSPTGSWSSGNTIYF,TGTGCCAGCAGCCCGACAGGGTCCTGGTCCTCTGGAAACACCATATATTTT
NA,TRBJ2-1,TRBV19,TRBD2,CASRDRTSGGRSYNEQFF,TGTGCCAGTAGAGATCGGACTAGCGGGGGGCGCTCCTACAATGAGCAGTTCTTC
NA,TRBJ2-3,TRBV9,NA,CASSVQGRGTDTQYF,TGTGCCAGCAGCGTCCAGGGCCGAGGTACAGATACGCAGTATTTT
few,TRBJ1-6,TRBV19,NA,CASKSSYNSPLHF,TGTGCCAGCAAGAGCTCCTATAATTCACCCCTCCACTTT
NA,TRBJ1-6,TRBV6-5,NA,CASRQARDSPLHF,TGTGCCAGCCGACAGGCCCGGGATTCACCCCTCCACTTT
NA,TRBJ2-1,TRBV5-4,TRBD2,CASSLADYFGTSGRAVEQFF,TGTGCCAGCAGCTTGGCCGACTATTTCGGGACTAGCGGGAGGGCCGTTGAGCAGTTCTTC
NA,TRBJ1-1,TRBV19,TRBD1,CASSRTGSTEAFF,TGTGCCAGTAGTAGGACAGGGAGCACTGAAGCTTTCTTT
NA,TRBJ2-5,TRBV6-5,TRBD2,CASRGLANEETQYF,TGTGCCAGCAGAGGACTAGCGAATGAAGAGACCCAGTACTTC
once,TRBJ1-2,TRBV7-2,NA,CASSLVYAGGYTF,TGTGCCAGCAGCTTAGTTTACGCGGGGGGCTACACCTTC
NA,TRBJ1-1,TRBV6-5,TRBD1,CASLDRGNTEAFF,TGTGCCAGCCTGGACAGGGGAAACACTGAAGCTTTCTTT
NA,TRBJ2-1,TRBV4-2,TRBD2,CASSQSGGEQFF,TGTGCCAGCAGCCAATCGGGGGGTGAGCAGTTCTTC
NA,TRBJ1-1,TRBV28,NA,CASSAMNTEAFF,TGTGCCAGCAGTGCTATGAACACTGAAGCTTTCTTT
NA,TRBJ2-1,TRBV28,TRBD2,CASSLSTLAGDIYNEQFF,TGTGCCAGCAGTTTATCGACCTTAGCGGGAGATATATACAATGAGCAGTTCTTC
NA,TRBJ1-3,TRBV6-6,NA,CASSYGEISGNTIYF,TGTGCCAGCAGTTACGGGGAGATCTCTGGAAACACCATATATTTT
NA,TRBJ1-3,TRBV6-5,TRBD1,CASSYSWTGEGNTIYF,TGTGCCAGCAGTTACTCATGGACAGGGGAAGGAAACACCATATATTTT
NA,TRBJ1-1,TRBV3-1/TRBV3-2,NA,CASSRDSASQKNEAFF,TGTGCCAGCAGCCGTGACAGCGCGAGCCAAAAAAATGAAGCTTTCTTT
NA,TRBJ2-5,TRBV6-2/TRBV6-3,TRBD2,CASSSPLAGVRETQYF,TGTGCCAGCAGTTCGCCACTAGCGGGGGTAAGAGAGACCCAGTACTTC
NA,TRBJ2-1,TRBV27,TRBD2,CASSPTSGPSLISWNEQFF,TGTGCCAGCAGCCCGACTAGCGGGCCGTCCCTGATCTCTTGGAATGAGCAGTTCTTC
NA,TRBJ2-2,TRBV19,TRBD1,CASSNRQGAGGELFF,TGTGCCAGTAGTAACCGGCAGGGGGCAGGCGGGGAGCTGTTTTTT